This TCR beta chain was sequenced during a study of T cell responses to AZD1222 COVID-19 vaccine. The study, taken as a whole, reports: Among the donors, most were white British and more were female, and clonal diversity was possibly underestimated. Repertoire sampling occurred only after the peak T cell response. AZD1222 recipients seropositive at baseline numbered only six or seven.

Data came from immunoSEQ multiplex PCR; TCRdb stores just in-frame clones and leaves some out. The repertoire includes 99,000 or so clones, approximately 89% of them detected once, and 44% sits in the top ten. With respect to this clone: Its antigen is unknown.

Some second doses came at about 4 weeks and others at about 12 weeks; these were pooled. The V gene lost 2 bases and the J gene lost 5 bases, with 10 bases spanning the gap. CDR3 length: 13 amino acids. Germline V gene lookup returns CDR1 SEHNR and CDR2 FQNEAQ (reference sequence). The TCR comes from an adult who received the AZD1222 COVID-19 vaccine. The sample in question was peripheral blood, obtained 28 days after the second AZD1222 dose. The J gene is TRBJ2-7, the V gene TRBV7-9; a weak D match, TRBD1 (5 bases). The CDR3: CASSLTRADEQYF. The CDR3 nucleotides read TGTGCCAGCAGCTTAACCAGGGCGGACGAGCAGTACTTC.